This TCR beta chain was sequenced for a study of cytomegalovirus exposure and HLA in healthy donors. In the PCR, 60 Vbeta and 13 Jbeta primers were used. Sequencing was performed with immunoSEQ multiplex PCR; in TCRdb, only in-frame clones are kept and a portion is missing. Of 210,000 or so clones listed, 70% to 85% are singletons. In its sample, this clone was seen a few times. No antigen is known for it. CDR1 and CDR2 from the germline V gene are LGHNA and YNFKEQ. The V end lost 2 bases, the J end lost 6 bases, and 3 bases lay between the germline ends. The CDR3 length is 11 residues. The study's findings and limits: A later analysis linked a missense variant in DCLRE1C to the trimming of TCR beta V and J genes. Cytomegalovirus-associated TCR beta chains were listed, numbering some 170. TCR beta V segments were, for the most part, productive about 87% or about 30% of the time in an earlier analysis. The HLA-A and HLA-B alleles of most subjects were reportedly predicted accurately from TCR beta sequences.

This sequence joins TRBV4-2 and TRBJ2-3; no reliable D call. This TCR derives from a girl aged 2 to 9 in good health and CMV-seronegative. What was sequenced was PBMCs. This CDR3 is CASSQSDTQYF. The CDR3 DNA sequence: TGTGCCAGCAGCCAATCGGATACGCAGTATTTT.